This T cell receptor beta chain was identified during a study of OX40 agonist ivuxolimab in advanced cancers. Looking at the study overall: Ivuxolimab was a fully human IgG2 agonistic monoclonal antibody targeting the costimulatory receptor OX40 (CD134). Peripheral TCRbeta sequencing was intended to test whether TCR sequence diversity was altered and clonal T-cell expansion was caused by ivuxolimab. Partial responses were achieved by three dose-escalation patients, of whom one had hepatocellular carcinoma and two had cutaneous melanoma. Of the roughly 52 dose-escalation patients, hepatocellular carcinoma was present in roughly 19, melanoma in some 15, renal cell carcinoma in 9 and head and neck cancer in 9. The dose-escalation cohort was about 83% male with a mean age of approximately 60 years, ranging from about 23 to 85. Intravenous ivuxolimab was administered to patients every 2 weeks at six dose levels: 0.01, 0.1, 0.3, 1.5, 3 and 10 mg/kg. Patients were allowed to have had prior anti-PD-1, anti-PD-L1 or anti-CTLA-4 therapy, and around 43% of the dose-escalation patients had been treated with checkpoint inhibitors. The paper describes the monotherapy dose-escalation part (N = 52 patients) of the phase I trial of ivuxolimab.

Relative to germline, V is 7 bases shorter and J is 6 bases shorter, with 12 bases between their ends. The cysteine opens and the phenylalanine closes a CDR3 of 13 amino acids. The CDR3 DNA has 39 bases and is translated from base 1. The germline V gene (reference sequence) provides CDR1 LNHDA and CDR2 SQIVND. To sequence the TCRbeta CDR3 region, genomic DNA was isolated from the sorted cells. The immunoSEQ Assay was used for sequencing of TCRbeta CDR3 regions. Held by TCRdb, this immuneACCESS table contains in-frame sequences only and omits some clones. Under half of the omission traces to an unresolved V gene where checked; the cause of the rest is unknown. For this sample there are around 84,000 clones; 84% appear just once. The ten largest clones add up to around 6.6% of the sample. As to this clone: Its antigen is not yet known. The record has no base qualities; no much larger clone is one base away.

Overall study outcomes, separate from this receptor: Low levels of normalized T-cell clonal expansion were also seen in some nonresponding patients. At doses from 0.1 to 3.0 mg/kg, clonal expansion was seen in both CD4+ and CD8+ blood T cells between baseline and week 6. The antigen specificity of the clonally expanded peripheral T cells was not determined. In the 0.1-3.0 mg/kg groups, partial responders were among the patients with the lowest normalized peripheral clonal expansion, particularly in CD8+ T cells. After ivuxolimab, expanded clones were on average more numerous among CD8+ T cells than among CD4+ T cells.

Patients with autoimmune disease history or receiving systemic immunosuppression were excluded from the trial. Peripheral blood for TCR sequencing was collected from all dose cohorts at baseline, on cycle 4 day 1, and on cycle 7 day 1. The samples were taken from a phase I, first-in-human, multicenter, open-label dose-escalation trial of ivuxolimab. Adults with locally advanced or metastatic melanoma, renal cell, hepatocellular, or head and neck squamous cell carcinoma were enrolled in the trial. Before TCR sequencing, CD4+ T cells and CD8+ T cells were sorted from peripheral blood as separate populations.

Source: CD4+ or CD8+ T cells sorted from blood, taken in a trial of the OX40 agonist ivuxolimab. This sequence originates from an adult with an advanced solid tumor such as melanoma, head and neck, liver or kidney cancer. The V and J genes are TRBV19 and TRBJ1-4; the D gene remains uncertain. The CDR3 is CASKKGWDEKLFF. The DNA sequence is TGTGCCAGTAAAAAGGGTTGGGATGAAAAACTGTTTTTT.